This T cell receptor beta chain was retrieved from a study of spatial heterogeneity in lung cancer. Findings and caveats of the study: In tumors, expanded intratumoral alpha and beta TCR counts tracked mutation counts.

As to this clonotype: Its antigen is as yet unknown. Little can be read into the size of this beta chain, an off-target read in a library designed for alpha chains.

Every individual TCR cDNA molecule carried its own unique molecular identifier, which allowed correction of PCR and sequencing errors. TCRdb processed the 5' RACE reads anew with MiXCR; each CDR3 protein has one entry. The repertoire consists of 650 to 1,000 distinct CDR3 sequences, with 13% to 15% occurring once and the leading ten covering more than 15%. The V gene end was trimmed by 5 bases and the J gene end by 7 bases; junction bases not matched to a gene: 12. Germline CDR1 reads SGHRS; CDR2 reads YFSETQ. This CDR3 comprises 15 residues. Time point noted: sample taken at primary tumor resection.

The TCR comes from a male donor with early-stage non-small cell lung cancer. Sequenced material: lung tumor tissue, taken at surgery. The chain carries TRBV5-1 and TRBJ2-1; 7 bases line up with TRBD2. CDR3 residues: CASRLGGGSGNEQFF. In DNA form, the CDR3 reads TGCGCCAGCAGACTTGGAGGCGGGAGTGGGAATGAGCAGTTCTTC.